The clone carrying this TCR beta chain was recorded at least ten times. Time point denoted: newly diagnosed GD, antithyroid drugs for less than 3 months. From PBMCs, RNA was extracted and then used to make the TCR library. Assembly of TCR beta libraries relied on iRepertoire HTBI primers together with Arm-PCR of CDR3 regions. In the source study's methods: Analysis of the samples identified roughly 62 TRBV and 14 to 15 TRBJ segments. Each CDR3 protein is one row after TCRdb ran MiXCR on the multiplex PCR reads. The V and J calls follow TCRdb's processing rather than the paper's. The sample contains a few hundred thousand distinct CDR3 sequences, 11% to 15% of which appear only once. This specimen comes from a study of regulatory T cells in long-lasting Graves disease. Study context: New Graves' disease cases had less than 3 months of antithyroid drugs.

The V gene lost 6 bases and the J gene lost 6 bases, with 11 bases spanning the gap. CDR3 length: 13 residues. Germline lookup yields CDR1 SNHLY and CDR2 FYNNEI. These data were also filed under a second study, of T cells in Graves' hyperthyroidism and ophthalmopathy. That publication notes: The hyperthyroidism was newly diagnosed and had lasted under 2 months; the patients were aged 18 to 65. The model predicted ophthalmopathy a median roughly six months before onset.

This specimen was peripheral blood mononuclear cells (PBMCs), taken at new diagnosis, from a patient treated with antithyroid drugs. The source of this sequence is a woman aged 45-65 years with Graves disease. This chain links TRBV2 with TRBJ2-2; D possibly corresponds to TRBD2 (5 bases). The CDR3: CASRLREPGELFF. CDR3 bases: TGTGCCAGCAGGTTAAGGGAGCCCGGGGAGCTGTTTTTT.